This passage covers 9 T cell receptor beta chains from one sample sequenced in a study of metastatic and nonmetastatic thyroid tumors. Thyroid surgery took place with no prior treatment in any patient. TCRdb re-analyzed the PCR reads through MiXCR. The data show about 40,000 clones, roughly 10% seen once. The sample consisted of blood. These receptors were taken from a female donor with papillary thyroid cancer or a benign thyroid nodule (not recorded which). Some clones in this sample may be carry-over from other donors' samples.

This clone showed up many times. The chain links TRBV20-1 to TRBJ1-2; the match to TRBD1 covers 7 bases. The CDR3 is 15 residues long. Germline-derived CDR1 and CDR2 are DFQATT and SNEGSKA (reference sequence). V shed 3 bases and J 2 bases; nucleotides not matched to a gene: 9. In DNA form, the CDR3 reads TGCAGTGCTAGGGGGGCAGGGGGAAAGAACTATGGCTACACCTTC. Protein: CSARGAGGKNYGYTF.

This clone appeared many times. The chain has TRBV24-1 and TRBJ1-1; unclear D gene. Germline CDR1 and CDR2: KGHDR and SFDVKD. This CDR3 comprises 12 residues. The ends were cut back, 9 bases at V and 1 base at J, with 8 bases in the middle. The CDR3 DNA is TGTGCCACCCGAGGCCCGAACACTGAAGCTTTCTTT. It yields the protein CATRGPNTEAFF.

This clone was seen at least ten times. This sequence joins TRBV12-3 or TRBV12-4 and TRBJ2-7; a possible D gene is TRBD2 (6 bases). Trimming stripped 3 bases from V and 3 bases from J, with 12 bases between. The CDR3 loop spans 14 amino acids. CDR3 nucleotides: TGTGCCAGCAGTTTGGAGGGAATTTTCTACGAGCAGTACTTC. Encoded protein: CASSLEGIFYEQYF.

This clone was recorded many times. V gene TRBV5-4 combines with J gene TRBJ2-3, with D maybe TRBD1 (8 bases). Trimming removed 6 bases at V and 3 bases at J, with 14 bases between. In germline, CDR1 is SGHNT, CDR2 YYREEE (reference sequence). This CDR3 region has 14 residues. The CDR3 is CASNRGGGTDTQYF. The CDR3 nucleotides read TGTGCCAGCAACAGGGGGGGGGGTACAGATACGCAGTATTTT.

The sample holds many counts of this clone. The CDR3 sequence: CASSTVFGTGLNEQFF. CDR3 nucleotides: TGTGCCAGCAGCACCGTTTTTGGGACAGGCCTAAATGAGCAGTTCTTC. The chain recombines TRBV7-9 with TRBJ2-1, with 8 nucleotides matching TRBD1. The CDR3 loop spans 16 amino acids. In germline, CDR1 is SEHNR, CDR2 FQNEAQ (reference sequence). Trimming removed 5 bases from V and 7 bases from J; junction bases left unmatched: 13.

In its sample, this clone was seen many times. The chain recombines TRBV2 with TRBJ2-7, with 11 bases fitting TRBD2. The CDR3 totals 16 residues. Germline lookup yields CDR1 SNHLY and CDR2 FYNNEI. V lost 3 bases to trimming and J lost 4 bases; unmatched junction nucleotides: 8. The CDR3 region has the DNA TGTGCCAGCAGTGAGATACTAGCGGGAGTTCTGTACGAGCAGTACTTC. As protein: CASSEILAGVLYEQYF.

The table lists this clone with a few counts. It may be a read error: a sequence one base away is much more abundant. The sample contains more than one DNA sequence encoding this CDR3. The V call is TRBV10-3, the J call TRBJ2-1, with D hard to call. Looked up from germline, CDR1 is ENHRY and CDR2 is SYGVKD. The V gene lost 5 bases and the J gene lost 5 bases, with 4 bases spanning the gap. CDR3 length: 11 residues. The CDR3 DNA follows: TGTGCCATCAGTAGAAACAATGAGCAGTTCTTC. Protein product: CAISRNNEQFF.

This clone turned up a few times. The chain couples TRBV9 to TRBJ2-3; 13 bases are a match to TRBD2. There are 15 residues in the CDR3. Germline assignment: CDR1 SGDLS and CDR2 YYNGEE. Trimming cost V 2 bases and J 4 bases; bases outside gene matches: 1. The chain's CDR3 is CASSVGLAGADTQYF. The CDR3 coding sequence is TGTGCCAGCAGCGTCGGACTAGCGGGAGCAGATACGCAGTATTTT.

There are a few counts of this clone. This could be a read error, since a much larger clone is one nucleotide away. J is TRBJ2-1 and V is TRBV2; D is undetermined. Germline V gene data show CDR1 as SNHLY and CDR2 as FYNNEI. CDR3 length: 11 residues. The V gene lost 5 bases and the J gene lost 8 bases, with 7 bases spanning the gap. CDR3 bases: TGTGCCAGCAGTCAGGCGTATGAGCAGTTCTTC. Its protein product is CASSQAYEQFF.